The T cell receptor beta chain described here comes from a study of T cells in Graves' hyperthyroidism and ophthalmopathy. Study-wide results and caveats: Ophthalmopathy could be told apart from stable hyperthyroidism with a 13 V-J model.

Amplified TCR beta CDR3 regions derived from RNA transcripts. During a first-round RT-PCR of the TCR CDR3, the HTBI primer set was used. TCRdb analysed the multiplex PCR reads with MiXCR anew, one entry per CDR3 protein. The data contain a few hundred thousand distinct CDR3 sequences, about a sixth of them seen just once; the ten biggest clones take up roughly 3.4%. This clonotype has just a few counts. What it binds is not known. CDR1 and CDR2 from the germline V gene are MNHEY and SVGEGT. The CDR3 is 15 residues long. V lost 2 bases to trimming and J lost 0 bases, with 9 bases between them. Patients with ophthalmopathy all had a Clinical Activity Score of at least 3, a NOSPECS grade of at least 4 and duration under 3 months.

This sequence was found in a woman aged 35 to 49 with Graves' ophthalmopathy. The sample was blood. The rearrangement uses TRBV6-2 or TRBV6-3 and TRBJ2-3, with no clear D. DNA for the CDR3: TGTGCCAGCAGTTACGATGATGGCAGCACAGATACGCAGTATTTT. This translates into CASSYDDGSTDTQYF.